Reported below is one TCR beta chain. Its specificity is not known. These data are taken from a study of shared clonotypes between healthy human individuals. Sequencing was performed with immunoSEQ multiplex PCR; in TCRdb, only in-frame clones are kept and a portion is missing. The data hold 600,000 to 750,000 clones, with 55% to 75% observed a single time. Study results and limitations: The low donor count limited represented genetic and exposure-history diversity.

Those who donated, Caucasian adults without exception, all lived in Nashville, Tennessee. Sequenced material: memory CD4+ T cells sorted from blood. Sample subset: CD45RA-negative fraction. This TCR was sampled from a woman aged 25-40 years in good health.

In DNA form, the CDR3 reads TGTGCCAGCAGGGGCGGACCGATCCTAGCTAACTATGGCTACACCTTC. Translating gives CASRGGPILANYGYTF. V gene TRBV28 combines with J gene TRBJ1-2; D gene ambiguous. CDR3 length equals 16 residues. Trimming pared 6 bases from V and 0 bases from J, leaving 17 bases between. Germline CDR1 MDHEN, CDR2 SYDVKM.